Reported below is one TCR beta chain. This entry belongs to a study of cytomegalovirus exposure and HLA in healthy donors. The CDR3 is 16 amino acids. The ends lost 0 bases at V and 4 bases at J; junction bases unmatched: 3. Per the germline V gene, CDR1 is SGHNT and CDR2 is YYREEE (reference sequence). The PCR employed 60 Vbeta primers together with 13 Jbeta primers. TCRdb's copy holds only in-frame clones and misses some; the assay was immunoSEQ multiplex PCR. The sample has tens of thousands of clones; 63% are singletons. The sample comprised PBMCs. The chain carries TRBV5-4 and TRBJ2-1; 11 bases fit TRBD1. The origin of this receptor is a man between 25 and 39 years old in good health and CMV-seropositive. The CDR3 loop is CASSLGGTGGYNEQFF. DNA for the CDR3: TGTGCCAGCAGCTTGGGTGGGACAGGGGGGTACAATGAGCAGTTCTTC.